The 31 T cell receptor beta chains presented below share a single source sample, sequenced in a study of T cells in Graves' hyperthyroidism and ophthalmopathy. The investigators amplified TCR beta CDR3 regions from RNA transcripts. TCR CDR3 regions were first amplified by RT-PCR with HTBI primers. TCRdb re-called the multiplex PCR reads through MiXCR, storing one row per CDR3 protein. In the table there are 300,000 to 450,000 distinct CDR3 sequences, about a sixth of which are singletons. The material sequenced was blood. The source is a young woman with Graves' hyperthyroidism that later progressed to Graves' ophthalmopathy.

The chain carries TRBV20-1 and TRBJ1-1; no reliable D call. CDR1 and CDR2 (germline): DFQATT, SNEGSKA (reference sequence). CDR3 length: 13 residues. The V gene lost 3 bases and the J gene lost 3 bases, with 11 bases spanning the gap. The CDR3 DNA sequence: TGCAGTGCTAGCCCTTCGGTTGACACTGAAGCTTTCTTT. Translation: CSASPSVDTEAFF.

This clonotype was observed at least ten times. V and J are TRBV12-3 or TRBV12-4 and TRBJ2-1; 9 bases match TRBD2. The junction had 19 bases not matched to a gene; V was cut back by 4 bases and J by 0 bases. This CDR3 spans 21 amino acids. The CDR3 loop is CASSSAREGLKGLSSYNEQFF. CDR3 nucleotides: TGTGCCAGCAGTTCCGCGCGGGAGGGTTTAAAGGGACTGAGCTCCTACAATGAGCAGTTCTTC.

In its sample, this clonotype was seen many times. This chain connects TRBV6-1 to TRBJ1-1; D is possibly TRBD1 (6 bases). The CDR3 spans 16 residues. Per the germline V gene, CDR1 is MNHNS and CDR2 is SASEGT. With 4 bases removed from V and 1 base from J, the gap between germline ends came to 16 bases. The DNA of the CDR3 is TGTGCCAGCAGTGTAGCCATTTACAGGGAGAACACTGAAGCTTTCTTT. It yields the protein CASSVAIYRENTEAFF.

Remarks on this clonotype: A read error may account for a junction end that differs from germline. The chain combines TRBV29-1 with TRBJ2-6, with TRBD1 identical over 7 bases. The CDR3 extends over 15 amino acids. Per germline, CDR1 SQVTM and CDR2 ANQGSEA. CDR3 region: CSVGRDSPGADVLTF. The CDR3 region has the DNA TGCAGCGTTGGTAGGGACAGCCCTGGGGCCGACGTCCTGACTTTC.

This clonotype was recorded at least ten times. The chain has TRBV30 and TRBJ1-1; D is unclear. This CDR3 is built from 14 residues. V was pared by 5 bases and J by 2 bases, with 15 bases between. Germline CDR1 reads GTSNPN; CDR2 reads SVGIG (reference sequence). DNA for the CDR3: TGTGCCTGGTCAATTGGTAGTACTAACACTGAAGCTTTCTTT. Amino acids: CAWSIGSTNTEAFF.

This clonotype came up a few times. The chain links TRBV6-1 to TRBJ1-1, with TRBD1 matching over 7 bases. The length of the CDR3 is 14 residues. The V gene's germline CDR1 is MNHNS and CDR2 SASEGT. V lost 8 bases to trimming and J lost 8 bases; unmatched junction nucleotides: 14. This CDR3 is CASRIQGGTEEAFF. The CDR3 bases are TGTGCCAGCCGTATACAAGGGGGGACAGAAGAAGCTTTCTTT.

The chain combines TRBV30 with TRBJ2-3; 7 bases match TRBD2. V lost 8 bases, J lost 6 bases, and 17 bases stayed unmatched. CDR1 and CDR2 from the germline V gene are GTSNPN and SVGIG (reference sequence). The CDR3 has 15 residues. DNA of the CDR3: TGTGCCGGGAAGAGGGACTACCCGGAGGGGGATACGCAGTATTTT. It translates to CAGKRDYPEGDTQYF.

This clonotype was seen at least ten times. This rearrangement joins TRBV7-2 to TRBJ2-3; 7 bases match TRBD1. Trimming took 5 bases from V and 4 from J; bases not matched to a gene: 9. Germline V gene sequence: CDR1 SGHTA, CDR2 FQGNSA. The CDR3 loop spans 15 amino acids. In nucleotides, the CDR3 is TGTGCCAGCAGCGAATCGACAGGGATTGCAGATACGCAGTATTTT. Translating it yields CASSESTGIADTQYF.

This clonotype has more than one count but fewer than ten. The V and J genes are TRBV12-3 or TRBV12-4 and TRBJ2-7; the match to TRBD1 covers 8 bases. The junction had 9 bases not matched to a gene; V was cut back by 3 bases and J by 5 bases. The CDR3 contains 15 residues. The CDR3 loop is CASSFRGQGLHEQYF. The CDR3 bases are TGTGCCAGCAGTTTTCGAGGACAGGGTCTCCACGAGCAGTACTTC.

This clonotype was detected only a few times. The genes are TRBV6-1 and TRBJ1-6; D might be TRBD1 (5 bases). Germline V lookup: CDR1 MNHNS, CDR2 SASEGT. The CDR3 runs 16 residues. Trimming took off 6 bases at V and 6 bases at J, with 18 bases between the two ends. CDR3 amino acids: CASRRGPGTFNSPLHF. The CDR3 nucleotides are TGTGCCAGCAGGAGGGGACCCGGGACTTTTAATTCACCCCTCCACTTT.

This clonotype has more than one count but fewer than ten. The CDR3 is CASSDLSSYNSPLHF. CDR3 sequence (DNA): TGTGCCAGCAGTGATCTCTCCTCCTATAATTCACCCCTCCACTTT. The chain uses TRBV6-1 and TRBJ1-6; D uncertain. V gave up 3 bases and J gave up 0 bases, with 6 bases separating them. CDR1 is MNHNS and CDR2 is SASEGT in the germline V gene. The CDR3 consists of 15 residues.

This clonotype was seen repeatedly, ten times or more. V gene TRBV5-5 combines with J gene TRBJ2-7, with D maybe TRBD2 (6 bases). There are 12 residues in the CDR3. Germline V gene data show CDR1 as SGHKS and CDR2 as YYEKEE (reference sequence). V was trimmed by 3 bases and J by 3 bases, leaving 7 bases between them. CDR3 sequence (DNA): TGTGCCAGCAGCTGGGGGGACTACGAGCAGTACTTC. The encoded protein is CASSWGDYEQYF.

This rearrangement joins TRBV15 to TRBJ2-3, with D maybe TRBD1 (6 bases). The CDR3 spans 17 residues. Trimming removed 0 bases at V and 0 bases at J, with 13 bases between. In germline, CDR1 is LNHNV, CDR2 YYDKDF (reference sequence). CDR3 in DNA: TGTGCCACCAGCAGAGATCTCTCCGGGACAAGCACAGATACGCAGTATTTT. It is translated as CATSRDLSGTSTDTQYF.

Worth noting for this clonotype: The conserved final phenylalanine or tryptophan is absent from the CDR3, which likely points to a read error. The rearrangement links TRBV28 to TRBJ2-4, with 9 positions matching TRBD2. V shed 3 bases, J shed 9 bases, and the junction held 9 bases outside the gene matches. The CDR3 consists of 15 residues. CDR1 and CDR2 from the germline V gene are MDHEN and SYDVKM. The CDR3 DNA follows: TGTGCCAGCAGTTTGGGCGGGAGGGCCCTGGGCATTCAGTACATC. Translating it yields CASSLGGRALGIQYI.

The chain uses TRBV4-1 and TRBJ2-1, with a possible D match to TRBD1 (5 bases). Germline V lookup: CDR1 MGHRA, CDR2 YSYEKL. The V end was cut by 0 bases, the J end by 10 bases, with 13 bases between. This CDR3 is 14 amino acids long. DNA for the CDR3: TGCGCCAGCAGCCAAGAGATCAGGGCCTTAGAGCAGTTCTTC. Its protein is CASSQEIRALEQFF.

The genes are TRBV28 and TRBJ1-5; TRBD1 might be the D (5 bases). There are 11 residues in the CDR3. Trimming took 10 bases from V and 10 from J, leaving 14 bases between them. Germline V gene sequence: CDR1 MDHEN, CDR2 SYDVKM. CDR3 protein: CATKAGEPQHF. The CDR3 DNA is TGTGCCACCAAGGCGGGGGAACCCCAGCATTTT. The complete variable domain, with remaining parts taken from reference TRBV28 and TRBJ1-5, reads DVKVTQSSRYLVKRTGEKVFLECVQDMDHENMFWYRQDPGLGLRLIYFSYDVKMKEKGDIPEGYSVSREKKERFSLILESASTNQTSMYLCATKAGEPQHFGDGTRLSIL.

The rearrangement links TRBV19 to TRBJ2-1; D is unresolved. Trimming removed 3 bases at V and 9 bases at J, with 15 bases between. The germline V gene encodes CDR1 LNHDA and CDR2 SQIVND (reference sequence). CDR3 length: 14 residues. The DNA of the CDR3 is TGTGCCAGTAGTATCGGGCTAGACCTCGGTGAGCAGTTCTTC. Translating gives CASSIGLDLGEQFF.

This clonotype has at least ten counts. The chain employs TRBV7-2 and TRBJ2-2; D tentatively reads TRBD1 or TRBD2 (5 bases each). The CDR3 runs 12 residues. V dropped 7 bases and J dropped 6 bases, with 9 bases sitting between them. Germline lookup yields CDR1 SGHTA and CDR2 FQGNSA. The CDR3 sequence: CASTRGAGELFF. The CDR3, as DNA: TGTGCCAGCACCCGGGGCGCCGGGGAGCTGTTTTTT.

This clonotype was seen only a few times. The gene calls are TRBV6-2 or TRBV6-3 and TRBJ2-5; no clear D gene. This CDR3 has 17 amino acids. The ends were cut back, 2 bases at V and 5 bases at J, with 21 bases in the middle. Looked up from germline, CDR1 is MNHEY and CDR2 is SVGEGT. The CDR3 DNA is TGTGCCAGCAGTTACGTGTCGAGGCCCCACATAGGGGAGACCCAGTACTTC. This encodes CASSYVSRPHIGETQYF.

This clonotype was counted at least ten times. V usage is TRBV10-3 and J usage is TRBJ2-1, with unresolved D. The CDR3 sequence is 15 residues long. The germline V gene encodes CDR1 ENHRY and CDR2 SYGVKD. With 0 bases removed from V and 8 bases from J, the gap between germline ends came to 14 bases. The CDR3 here is CAISESRIQLHEQFF. Written as DNA, the CDR3 is TGTGCCATCAGTGAGTCGAGGATCCAACTCCATGAGCAGTTCTTC.

This clonotype was observed many times. The chain has TRBV6-2 or TRBV6-3 and TRBJ2-3; D is ambiguous. With 0 bases removed from V and 2 bases from J, the gap between germline ends came to 12 bases. Germline assignment: CDR1 MNHEY and CDR2 SVGEGT. The CDR3 is 16 residues long. In DNA, the CDR3 is TGTGCCAGCAGTTACTCGAATGGTAGAAACACAGATACGCAGTATTTT. Its translation: CASSYSNGRNTDTQYF.

This clonotype has only a few counts. V usage is TRBV28 and J usage is TRBJ2-7; 7 bases agree with TRBD2. The CDR3 has 17 residues. The junction had 19 bases not matched to a gene; V was cut back by 6 bases and J by 5 bases. The germline V gene encodes CDR1 MDHEN and CDR2 SYDVKM. CDR3 nucleotides: TGTGCCAGCAGCAAACTGAGGGACTACCGGACTTGGGACGAGCAGTACTTC. Translated, it gives CASSKLRDYRTWDEQYF.

The table lists this clonotype with many counts. The chain carries TRBV6-1 and TRBJ1-5; TRBD1 is a possible D gene (5 bases). Looked up from germline, CDR1 is MNHNS and CDR2 is SASEGT. There are 13 residues in the CDR3. Trimming took off 6 bases at V and 5 bases at J, with 11 bases between the two ends. CDR3 amino acids: CASRRDYYQPQHF. The CDR3 DNA follows: TGTGCCAGCAGACGGGACTATTATCAGCCCCAGCATTTT.

The gene calls are TRBV7-8 and TRBJ2-3; D gene ambiguous. The V gene lost 5 bases and the J gene lost 1 base, with 13 bases spanning the gap. Germline loops: CDR1 SGHVS, CDR2 FQNEAQ. This CDR3 contains 15 residues. CDR3 protein: CASSQDRVGTDTQYF. Written as DNA, the CDR3 is TGTGCCAGCAGCCAGGATAGGGTGGGCACAGATACGCAGTATTTT. The whole variable domain, filled in from reference TRBV7-8 and TRBJ2-3, reads GAGVSQSPRYKVAKRGQDVALRCDPISGHVSLFWYQQALGQGPEFLTYFQNEAQLDKSGLPSDRFFAERPEGSVSTLKIQRTQQEDSAVYLCASSQDRVGTDTQYFGPGTRLTVL.

Only one count was recorded for this clonotype. The rearrangement uses TRBV29-1 and TRBJ2-2; 8 bases match TRBD2. Germline values: CDR1 SQVTM, CDR2 ANQGSEA. The CDR3 length is 13 residues. V shed 7 bases and J 4 bases; nucleotides not matched to a gene: 5. The CDR3 bases are TGCAGCGCCCTCGGGGGGGGCACCGGGGAGCTGTTTTTT. Amino acid sequence: CSALGGGTGELFF.

The rearrangement uses TRBV5-1 and TRBJ1-5, with 12 bases lining up with TRBD1. V shed 5 bases and J 7 bases; nucleotides not matched to a gene: 4. CDR1 is SGHRS, CDR2 YFSETQ, per germline. CDR3 length: 14 amino acids. This chain's CDR3 is CASSSGQGAQPQHF. The CDR3 region has the DNA TGCGCCAGCAGTTCGGGACAGGGGGCACAGCCCCAGCATTTT.

This clonotype has a count of ten or more. This chain connects TRBV3-1 to TRBJ1-6; no definite D call. The germline gives CDR1 LGHDT, CDR2 YNNKEL (reference sequence). Trimming cost V 4 bases and J 9 bases, with 13 bases left between them. The CDR3 loop spans 14 amino acids. CDR3 sequence (DNA): TGTGCCAGCAGCCCCCGGGCCAACGGTTCACCCCTCCACTTT. Translating it yields CASSPRANGSPLHF.

The chain employs TRBV9 and TRBJ2-1; D tentatively fits TRBD1 or TRBD2 (5 bases each). With 0 bases removed from V and 6 bases from J, the gap between germline ends came to 10 bases. This CDR3 comprises 14 residues. Germline loops: CDR1 SGDLS, CDR2 YYNGEE. CDR3 sequence: CASSVDARGNEQFF. The CDR3 DNA reads TGTGCCAGCAGCGTAGATGCGAGGGGCAATGAGCAGTTCTTC.

This clonotype was detected many times. The J gene is TRBJ2-1, the V gene TRBV20-1; D is possibly TRBD1 or TRBD2 (5 bases each). CDR3 size: 13 residues. Germline CDR1 and CDR2: DFQATT and SNEGSKA (reference sequence). Trimming took off 6 bases at V and 5 bases at J, with 14 bases between the two ends. CDR3 nucleotide sequence: TGCAGTGCCCCCCGGGACCGGAACAATGAGCAGTTCTTC. Its protein product is CSAPRDRNNEQFF.

There are a few counts of this clonotype. V is TRBV7-9 and J is TRBJ2-7; the match to TRBD1 covers 8 bases. Trimming cost V 5 bases and J 4 bases; bases outside gene matches: 13. In germline, CDR1 is SEHNR, CDR2 FQNEAQ (reference sequence). This CDR3 has 16 amino acids. CDR3 protein: CASSPGTGPYEYEQYF. The CDR3 nucleotides are TGTGCCAGCAGCCCGGGGACAGGACCGTATGAGTACGAGCAGTACTTC. Supplemented by reference TRBV7-9 and TRBJ2-7, the full variable domain reads DTGVSQNPRHKITKRGQNVTFRCDPISEHNRLYWYRQTLGQGPEFLTYFQNEAQLEKSRLLSDRFSAERPKGSFSTLEIQRTEQGDSAMYLCASSPGTGPYEYEQYFGPGTRLTVT.

In its sample, this clonotype was seen many times. The chain combines TRBV28 with TRBJ2-7; D may be TRBD1 or TRBD2 (6 bases each). This CDR3 comprises 15 residues. CDR1 is MDHEN, CDR2 SYDVKM, per germline. V was trimmed by 9 bases and J by 2 bases, leaving 20 bases between them. Here the CDR3 DNA reads TGTGCCAGTTCTGTTGGTTTCGGGGGCGCCTACGAGCAGTACTTC. Amino acid sequence: CASSVGFGGAYEQYF.